This TCR beta chain is drawn from a study of blood T cell repertoires in COVID-19. Study-wide background: The origin of the acute and convalescent COVID-19 samples was the United States, Italy and Spain. PBMCs, B-cell-depleted T cells, or T cells were the source of the cDNA or gDNA that made up the material.

Losses at the gene ends were 5 bases for V and 6 bases for J; bases not matched to a gene: 18. CDR3 length: 17 residues. Germline V gives CDR1 PRHDT, CDR2 FYEKMQ (reference sequence). Per the original data handling: Amplification from reference gene primers served as the basis for estimated nucleated cell counts. Data came from immunoSEQ multiplex PCR; TCRdb stores just in-frame clones and leaves some out. Clone size and the V and J calls come from that table; the DNA yielded D and trimming. The table shows 250,000 or so clones, with 70% to 75% occurring only once. The receptor was derived from a woman of 80 years or more with acute or convalescent COVID-19. V gene TRBV13 combines with J gene TRBJ1-1; 7 nucleotides line up with TRBD1. Sample: peripheral blood. The CDR3 DNA follows: TGTGCCAGCAGCCTCACAGGGGTTTCTGGGGGAAGGCCTGAAGCTTTCTTT. This sequence encodes CASSLTGVSGGRPEAFF.